These 19 T cell receptor beta chains originate from one sample sequenced in a study of T-cell memory formation after mild COVID-19. Each CDR3 protein is one row after TCRdb ran MiXCR on the 5' RACE reads. Among more than 250,000 distinct CDR3 sequences listed, 15% to 20% were seen once. The material sequenced was PBMCs or a T cell subset sorted from them (not recorded which). Source of these receptors: a man between 18 and 35 years old who had mild COVID-19 (a few samples of this study predate the infection). Cell type and time point are not known.

The chain employs TRBV4-3 and TRBJ2-2; a possible D gene is TRBD1 (5 bases). The CDR3 sequence is 12 residues long. Looked up from germline, CDR1 is LGHNA and CDR2 is YSLEER. V lost 3 bases and J 8 bases, leaving 7 bases between the germline ends. This chain's CDR3 is CASSQTVGELFF. CDR3 coding DNA: TGCGCCAGCAGCCAGACAGTTGGGGAGCTGTTTTTT.

This clonotype turned up a few times. The genes are TRBV4-2 and TRBJ2-3; 9 bases are a match to TRBD1. CDR1 LGHNA and CDR2 YNFKEQ come from the germline V gene. Trimming at V came to 3 bases and at J to 3 bases, leaving 4 bases not matched to a gene. CDR3 length: 15 residues. The CDR3, as DNA: TGTGCCAGCAGCCAGGACAGGGGAGAAACAGATACGCAGTATTTT. Translated: CASSQDRGETDTQYF.

The chain is built from TRBV10-3 and TRBJ1-1; 7 nucleotides line up with TRBD1. Germline lookup yields CDR1 ENHRY and CDR2 SYGVKD. This CDR3 has 14 residues. V shed 6 bases and J 4 bases; nucleotides not matched to a gene: 8. CDR3 protein: CAISEGAPVTEAFF. DNA of the CDR3: TGTGCCATCAGCGAGGGGGCGCCGGTCACTGAAGCTTTCTTT.

The chain recombines TRBV28 with TRBJ1-1, with TRBD1 identical over 7 bases. The CDR3 sequence is 14 residues long. In germline, CDR1 is MDHEN, CDR2 SYDVKM. The V and J ends lost 3 bases and 3 bases, in that order; junction bases with no gene match: 4. CDR3 amino acids: CASSFNRGYTEAFF. The CDR3 DNA reads as TGTGCCAGCAGTTTTAACAGGGGTTACACTGAAGCTTTCTTT.

V and J are TRBV28 and TRBJ2-7; D possibly matches TRBD1 or TRBD2 (6 bases each). Germline V CDR1 and CDR2: MDHEN, SYDVKM. CDR3 length: 13 residues. V was pared by 3 bases and J by 7 bases, with 13 bases between. The CDR3 is CASSFSGAGEQYV. In DNA, the CDR3 is TGTGCCAGCAGTTTTTCGGGGGCTGGGGAGCAGTACGTC.

This chain uses TRBV4-1 with TRBJ1-5; D gene unclear. From germline, CDR1 is MGHRA and CDR2 YSYEKL. V was cut by 1 base and J by 3 bases, with 4 bases left in between. CDR3 size: 13 residues. The CDR3 loop reads CASSQAINQPQHF. Written as DNA, the CDR3 is TGCGCCAGCAGCCAAGCTATCAATCAGCCCCAGCATTTT.

The chain recombines TRBV18 with TRBJ2-1; TRBD2 matches at 9 bases. The CDR3 spans 16 residues. V lost 0 bases to trimming and J lost 8 bases; unmatched junction nucleotides: 8. From germline, CDR1 is KGHSH and CDR2 LQKENI. DNA for the CDR3: TGTGCCAGCTCACCACCTCCGGCGGGGGGGCCCCATGAGCAGTTCTTC. Its protein product is CASSPPPAGGPHEQFF.

CDR3 amino acids: CASNRDPNQPQHF. Here the CDR3 DNA reads TGTGCCAGCAACAGGGACCCTAATCAGCCCCAGCATTTT. The chain employs TRBV2 and TRBJ1-5; weak D call: TRBD1 (6 bases). Trimming removed 7 bases from V and 4 bases from J, with 11 bases in between. CDR3 length equals 13 residues. Per the germline V gene, CDR1 is SNHLY and CDR2 is FYNNEI.

This clonotype was counted only a few times. The V call is TRBV6-2 or TRBV6-3, the J call TRBJ2-1, with D tentatively TRBD2 (6 bases). Germline CDR1 and CDR2: MNHEY and SVGEGT. This CDR3 is built from 15 residues. V lost 3 bases to trimming and J lost 2 bases, with 11 bases between them. DNA for the CDR3: TGTGCCAGCAGTTATGGAATAGCGGCCTACAATGAGCAGTTCTTC. Translating gives CASSYGIAAYNEQFF.

This chain links TRBV20-1 with TRBJ1-5; D is perhaps TRBD1 (5 bases). The CDR3 is 16 residues long. V lost 1 base to trimming and J lost 4 bases, with 17 bases between them. Germline V gene lookup returns CDR1 DFQATT and CDR2 SNEGSKA (reference sequence). The CDR3 reads CSARVLTLGENQPQHF. The CDR3 DNA sequence: TGCAGTGCTAGAGTTCTCACCTTGGGGGAAAATCAGCCCCAGCATTTT.

The gene calls are TRBV7-8 and TRBJ1-4; D gene unclear. This CDR3 spans 13 amino acids. The V and J ends lost 5 bases and 8 bases respectively, with 12 bases between them. Germline V lookup: CDR1 SGHVS, CDR2 FQNEAQ. The CDR3 protein is CASSARHKEKLFF. The CDR3, as DNA: TGTGCCAGCAGCGCCAGGCATAAAGAAAAACTGTTTTTT.

Only a few counts were recorded for this clonotype. The chain uses TRBV29-1 and TRBJ2-5, with D maybe TRBD1 (6 bases). Trimming cost V 6 bases and J 5 bases, with 22 bases left between them. The germline CDR1 and CDR2 sequences are SQVTM and ANQGSEA. This CDR3 has 15 amino acids. Written as DNA, the CDR3 is TGCAGCGTGAGCCCCCACCAGGGGTCCTTGGAGACCCAGTACTTC. Its translation: CSVSPHQGSLETQYF.

The V and J genes are TRBV18 and TRBJ2-5, with unresolved D. Trimming pared 3 bases from V and 3 bases from J, leaving 11 bases between. CDR1 is KGHSH and CDR2 is LQKENI in the germline V gene. This CDR3 is built from 14 residues. The CDR3 nucleotides are TGTGCCAGCTCACCCCAATCAGGAGAAGAGACCCAGTACTTC. This sequence encodes CASSPQSGEETQYF.

V and J are TRBV20-1 and TRBJ2-1, with 11 bases fitting TRBD2. Trimming took 1 base from V and 6 from J; bases not matched to a gene: 11. Germline CDR1 reads DFQATT; CDR2 reads SNEGSKA (reference sequence). The CDR3 contains 17 residues. The CDR3 region is CSARGLVLAGGTNEQFF. Here the CDR3 DNA reads TGCAGTGCTAGAGGTCTCGTCCTAGCGGGGGGAACCAATGAGCAGTTCTTC.

The chain uses TRBV2 and TRBJ2-3; the match to TRBD2 covers 7 bases. Germline lookup yields CDR1 SNHLY and CDR2 FYNNEI. This CDR3 contains 12 residues. V was clipped by 6 bases and J by 4 bases; unmatched bases: 1. This CDR3 is CASRAGADTQYF. CDR3 DNA: TGTGCCAGCAGGGCGGGGGCAGATACGCAGTATTTT.

This clonotype was seen at least ten times. J is TRBJ2-1 and V is TRBV3-1; 11 bases are a match to TRBD2. The V gene's germline CDR1 is LGHDT and CDR2 YNNKEL (reference sequence). CDR3 length: 17 residues. V gave up 5 bases and J gave up 7 bases; unmatched junction bases: 13. CDR3 DNA: TGTGCCAGCAGCACGATCTTAGCGGGGGGGCCGGGGAATGAGCAGTTCTTC. It codes for CASSTILAGGPGNEQFF.

This clonotype was seen a handful of times. The chain employs TRBV20-1 and TRBJ1-5; 7 positions match TRBD1. The CDR3 is 16 residues long. V shed 0 bases and J 7 bases; nucleotides not matched to a gene: 12. CDR1 is DFQATT and CDR2 is SNEGSKA in the germline V gene (reference sequence). The CDR3 sequence: CSARDLQGNRGQPQHF. For the CDR3, the DNA is TGCAGTGCTAGAGACTTACAGGGGAATCGAGGACAGCCCCAGCATTTT.

This clonotype was observed a handful of times. The J gene is TRBJ2-1, the V gene TRBV27, with TRBD1 identical over 12 bases. The CDR3 length is 15 residues. The V gene end was trimmed by 5 bases and the J gene end by 9 bases; junction bases not matched to a gene: 8. Per the germline V gene, CDR1 is MNHEY and CDR2 is SMNVEV (reference sequence). The CDR3 sequence is CASSPFGTGGIEQFF. The CDR3 coding sequence is TGTGCCAGCAGTCCATTCGGGACAGGGGGCATTGAGCAGTTCTTC.

This clonotype came up a few times. The chain combines TRBV4-3 with TRBJ1-2, with D hard to call. The CDR3 loop spans 14 amino acids. V was trimmed by 0 bases and J by 9 bases, leaving 14 bases between them. Germline assignment: CDR1 LGHNA and CDR2 YSLEER. The CDR3 bases are TGCGCCAGCAGCCAAGACGTGGCTCGCGGGAGCTACACCTTC. The encoded protein is CASSQDVARGSYTF.